Sequencing of this TCR beta chain was carried out in a study of CD8 T cells in ankylosing spondylitis (dated by TCRdb to the late 2010s). Context from the whole study: The study profiled T cell receptor beta repertoires in healthy donors and ankylosing spondylitis patients to find disease-linked TCR variants. The full study cohort comprised about 24 ankylosing spondylitis patients and 110 or so healthy donors. Peripheral blood samples were taken, and synovial fluid was additionally collected from ankylosing spondylitis patients. General conclusions and limits of the study: Blood from ankylosing spondylitis patients appeared to be characterized by a TCR beta motif made up of several highly homologous amino acid variants. Some motif variants were previously reported in synovial fluid and blood of reactive arthritis patients, suggesting common disease-initiation mechanisms. The disease-linked clones were reported to be significantly enriched in matched synovial fluid samples from ankylosing spondylitis patients. In peripheral blood, the disease-linked clones were found at relatively low frequencies and had a CD8+ phenotype.

This clonotype was counted many times. The target of this receptor is not known. At one end the junction does not follow the germline gene, possibly because of a read error. For sequencing, an Illumina HiSeq 2500 was employed. TCR beta libraries were prepared by quantitative 5'-RACE with molecular barcodes. Concerning the study's data processing: A new computational method based on a probabilistic model of VDJ rearrangement was used to identify disease-linked TCR variants. Starting from the raw public reads, TCRdb applied fastp trimming at Q25, assembled clones with MiXCR and retained in-frame beta chains. Rows are unified per CDR3 protein, each entry keeping the most common DNA and genes. What appears here as the V and J calls and clone size reflects TCRdb's work, not the paper's. For this sample there are roughly 250,000 distinct CDR3 sequences; approximately 9% appear just once. The ten top clones hold over 6.5% of the sample.

This sequence originates from a male donor with ankylosing spondylitis or in good health (not recorded which). The material sequenced was blood, either unsorted or a sorted T cell fraction (not recorded which).

The DNA sequence follows: TGCGCTGAAGGACAGGGCCACGAGCAGTACTTC. The resulting protein is CAEGQGHEQYF. This sequence uses TRBV6-2 or TRBV6-3 and TRBJ2-7; 8 middle bases align to TRBD1. The germline V gene yields MNHEY for CDR1 and SVGEGT for CDR2. The CDR3 measures 11 amino acids from cysteine to phenylalanine. The entry retains the CDR3 DNA only, 33 bases that are in frame from base 1.